The next 14 T cell receptor beta chains were all read from a single sample in a study of post-analysis software for immune sequencing data (dated by TCRdb to between 2015 and 2016). The study at large found these results: Patients showed significantly higher frequencies than controls for roughly five TRBV segments, among them TRBV5-6, TRBV5-1 and TRBV20-1.

The antigens these receptors bind are not known. Libraries were constructed by PCR. Sequencing used an Illumina HiSeq 2500. Unique molecular identifiers were incorporated into TCR beta cDNA libraries to reduce PCR and sequencing biases. The public reads were run again by TCRdb, first through fastp at Q25 and then through MiXCR, and only productive beta chains were kept. Under each unique CDR3 protein, matching rows form one entry showing the most common genes and DNA. The sample data list over 150,000 distinct CDR3 sequences, and 30% of these were observed just once. In total, the top ten clones hold 1.5% of the sample. Specimen: blood. These receptors all stem from a girl aged 10 to 17 with multiple sclerosis.

Comments on this clonotype: The junction differs from germline at one of its ends, possibly a read error. The chain recombines TRBV25-1 with TRBJ2-7; 9 bases line up with TRBD1. Germline CDR1 MGHDK, CDR2 SYGVNS. The CDR3 consists of 14 residues. This chain's CDR3 is CASQGNRGPYERYF. In DNA form, the CDR3 reads TGTGCCAGCCAGGGGAACAGGGGGCCCTACGAGCGGTACTTC.

Ten or more counts support this clonotype. This sequence joins TRBV28 and TRBJ2-7, with D uncertain. This CDR3 spans 15 amino acids. CDR1 and CDR2 from the germline V gene are MDHEN and SYDVKM. Trimming cost V 1 base and J 2 bases, with 12 bases left between them. This CDR3 reads CASSLSIGQTYEQYF. CDR3 coding DNA: TGTGCCAGCAGTTTATCGATAGGGCAAACCTACGAGCAGTACTTC. Combining the CDR3 with reference TRBV28 and TRBJ2-7 gives the whole variable domain DVKVTQSSRYLVKRTGEKVFLECVQDMDHENMFWYRQDPGLGLRLIYFSYDVKMKEKGDIPEGYSVSREKKERFSLILESASTNQTSMYLCASSLSIGQTYEQYFGPGTRLTVT.

This clonotype appeared once. A read error may explain this, as a much larger clone is one base away. The chain has TRBV9 and TRBJ2-1, with TRBD2 identical over 9 bases. The junction had 14 bases not matched to a gene; V was cut back by 7 bases and J by 9 bases. The CDR3 spans 15 residues. The germline gives CDR1 SGDLS, CDR2 YYNGEE. The CDR3 bases are TGTGCCAGCTCATCTAGCGGGACAGCCCCAAGTGAGCAGTTCTTC. Translation: CASSSSGTAPSEQFF.

The rearrangement uses TRBV20-1 and TRBJ2-1; 11 bases match TRBD2. The CDR3 is 16 residues long. Per the germline V gene, CDR1 is DFQATT and CDR2 is SNEGSKA (reference sequence). V shed 0 bases and J 0 bases; nucleotides not matched to a gene: 1. CDR3 protein: CSARDLAGGSYNEQFF. DNA of the CDR3: TGCAGTGCTAGAGATCTAGCGGGAGGCTCCTACAATGAGCAGTTCTTC.

As to this clonotype: This sequence may be a read error, since a much larger clone differs from it by one base. The gene calls are TRBV15 and TRBJ2-7, with D possibly matching TRBD1 (6 bases). This CDR3 spans 13 amino acids. Germline V gene sequence: CDR1 LNHNV, CDR2 YYDKDF (reference sequence). DNA of the CDR3: TGTACCACCGGTAGGGGGAATGGCTACGAGCAGTACTTC. Protein sequence: CTTGRGNGYEQYF.

Only one count was recorded for this clonotype. CDR3 coding DNA: TGTGCCAGCAGTTCTTGGACCGGGACAGGGGGCTACGAGCAGTACTTC. Its protein product is CASSSWTGTGGYEQYF. The gene calls are TRBV12-3 or TRBV12-4 and TRBJ2-7; 11 bases match TRBD1. CDR3 size: 16 residues. V shed 4 bases and J 3 bases; nucleotides not matched to a gene: 8.

In its sample, this clonotype was seen once. The chain links TRBV5-6 to TRBJ2-1, with D perhaps matching TRBD1 (5 bases). The length of the CDR3 is 14 residues. The V gene's germline CDR1 is SGHDT and CDR2 YYEEEE. Trimming left V 4 bases short and J 2 bases short, with 10 bases between. CDR3 DNA sequence: TGTGCCAGCAGCGATAGACAGCCCTACAATGAGCAGTTCTTC. The encoded protein is CASSDRQPYNEQFF.

The J gene is TRBJ1-2, the V gene TRBV12-3 or TRBV12-4, with D unclear. The CDR3 consists of 14 residues. V lost 4 bases to trimming and J lost 1 base, with 10 bases between them. CDR3 DNA sequence: TGTGCCAGCAGTTCCCCTCCCCATAACTATGGCTACACCTTC. It codes for CASSSPPHNYGYTF.

In its sample, this clonotype was seen many times. CDR3 loop: CARGSGRAYNEQFF. The CDR3 nucleotides are TGTGCCAGGGGTAGCGGGAGGGCCTACAATGAGCAGTTCTTC. The chain carries TRBV7-2 and TRBJ2-1; 11 bases are shared with TRBD2. V trimming: 9 bases; J trimming: 2 bases; junction bases outside the gene matches: 3. Looked up from germline, CDR1 is SGHTA and CDR2 is FQGNSA. The CDR3 sequence is 14 residues long.

There are many counts of this clonotype. The chain is built from TRBV9 and TRBJ2-1; maybe TRBD2 (6 bases). V was clipped by 2 bases and J by 9 bases, with 15 bases between them. The CDR3 totals 14 residues. The germline V gene encodes CDR1 SGDLS and CDR2 YYNGEE. The CDR3 loop reads CASSVAGSIGEQFF. For the CDR3, the DNA is TGTGCCAGCAGCGTCGCGGGATCGATTGGTGAGCAGTTCTTC.

V and J are TRBV11-2 and TRBJ2-1, with 14 positions matching TRBD2. V shed 3 bases, J shed 12 bases, and the junction held 7 bases outside the gene matches. The germline gives CDR1 SGHAT, CDR2 FQNNGV. This CDR3 contains 15 residues. The chain's CDR3 is CASSLGLAGVTAQFF. The CDR3 DNA is TGTGCCAGCAGCTTGGGACTAGCGGGAGTGACAGCGCAGTTCTTC.

There are many counts of this clonotype. The V gene is TRBV15, the J gene TRBJ1-1; D not certain. The CDR3 sequence is 16 residues long. The V gene lost 1 base and the J gene lost 1 base, with 13 bases spanning the gap. Germline-derived CDR1 and CDR2 are LNHNV and YYDKDF (reference sequence). The CDR3 nucleotides read TGTGCCACCAGCAGAGTGGGTTGGAGGAAGAACACTGAAGCTTTCTTT. Translated, it gives CATSRVGWRKNTEAFF.

In this sample, this clonotype turned up a few times. The genes are TRBV6-2 or TRBV6-3 and TRBJ2-7; TRBD1 aligns across 8 bases. The germline CDR1 and CDR2 sequences are MNHEY and SVGEGT. This CDR3 is 14 amino acids long. Germline trimming cut 1 base from V and 5 bases from J; bases unmatched to any gene: 4. The CDR3: CASSYFRGQDEQYF. CDR3 DNA: TGTGCCAGCAGTTACTTCAGGGGGCAAGACGAGCAGTACTTC.

Turning to this clonotype: A read error may produce the germline difference seen at one junction end. The CDR3: CSARSRGNTGERFF. CDR3 coding DNA: TGCAGTGCTAGGTCCAGGGGGAATACCGGGGAGCGGTTTTTT. This chain links TRBV20-1 with TRBJ2-2, with TRBD1 matching 7 bases. Germline V gene sequence: CDR1 DFQATT, CDR2 SNEGSKA (reference sequence). The CDR3 contains 14 residues.